These 8 T cell receptor beta chains originate from one sample sequenced in a study of PD-1 blockade in classical Hodgkin lymphoma. Sequencing used immunoSEQ multiplex PCR; TCRdb keeps in-frame clones, though not all of them. Here the sample spans around 21,000 clones, around four fifths being singletons. Time point defined: cycle 4 day 1 (C4D1), after more than 5 weeks of nivolumab. Every patient was affected by relapse after autologous stem cell transplantation, while exposure to brentuximab vedotin was not uniform. Investigators obtained CD8+ T cells from thawed PBMCs by magnetic negative selection. The specimen was CD8+ T cells from blood, collected before the fourth cycle of nivolumab. The origin of the receptors is a human donor with classical Hodgkin lymphoma.

This clone occurred once. The chain has TRBV11-2 and TRBJ2-7, with D possibly TRBD1 on 5 matching bases. V was clipped by 3 bases and J by 3 bases, with 12 bases between them. Germline V CDR1 and CDR2: SGHAT, FQNNGV. The CDR3 contains 14 residues. In DNA, the CDR3 is TGTGCCAGCAGCTTCCCGCAGGGCCACTACGAGCAGTACTTC. Protein: CASSFPQGHYEQYF.

This chain joins TRBV30 and TRBJ1-4; D is perhaps TRBD1 (5 bases). V dropped 1 base and J dropped 4 bases, with 10 bases sitting between them. The CDR3 spans 14 residues. The germline gives CDR1 GTSNPN, CDR2 SVGIG (reference sequence). Here the CDR3 reads CAWSGGLYNEKLFF. The CDR3, as DNA: TGTGCCTGGAGTGGGGGACTATATAATGAAAAACTGTTTTTT.

The chain's CDR3 is CASSYLLGGKGEQYF. CDR3 in DNA: TGTGCCAGCAGCTATCTTTTGGGGGGTAAGGGCGAGCAGTACTTC. V gene TRBV7-8 combines with J gene TRBJ2-7; D possibly corresponds to TRBD2 (6 bases). The CDR3 runs to 15 residues. CDR1 SGHVS and CDR2 FQNEAQ come from the germline V gene. Trimming shortened V by 4 bases and J by 6 bases, and 19 bases separated the two germline ends.

This clone was found once. The rearrangement joins TRBV11-2 to TRBJ2-7; D uncertain. V was trimmed by 1 base and J by 0 bases, leaving 10 bases between them. Germline V gene sequence: CDR1 SGHAT, CDR2 FQNNGV. The length of the CDR3 is 15 residues. The CDR3 region is CASSLGQIVSYEQYF. The CDR3, as DNA: TGTGCCAGCAGCTTAGGGCAGATTGTCTCCTACGAGCAGTACTTC. Full variable domain (rest looked up from reference TRBV11-2 and TRBJ2-7): EAGVAQSPRYKIIEKRQSVAFWCNPISGHATLYWYQQILGQGPKLLIQFQNNGVVDDSQLPKDRFSAERLKGVDSTLKIQPAKLEDSAVYLCASSLGQIVSYEQYFGPGTRLTVT.

The J gene is TRBJ2-1, the V gene TRBV25-1; D perhaps matches TRBD1 (5 bases). CDR3 length equals 15 residues. V lost 8 bases, J lost 4 bases, and 18 bases lay in between. Per germline, CDR1 MGHDK and CDR2 SYGVNS. This chain's CDR3 is CASVARAGQYNEQFF. CDR3 sequence (DNA): TGTGCCAGCGTGGCCCGGGCAGGGCAATACAATGAGCAGTTCTTC.

V gene TRBV7-8 combines with J gene TRBJ2-7; D assignment may be TRBD1 or TRBD2 (6 bases each). Deletions cut 1 base from V and 0 bases from J, with 7 bases between. Germline V gene data show CDR1 as SGHVS and CDR2 as FQNEAQ. This CDR3 comprises 14 residues. The CDR3: CASSLGGASYEQYF. Here the CDR3 DNA reads TGTGCCAGCAGCTTAGGGGGGGCCTCCTACGAGCAGTACTTC.

The V and J genes are TRBV9 and TRBJ2-2; D gene ambiguous. The germline gives CDR1 SGDLS, CDR2 YYNGEE. V dropped 8 bases and J dropped 0 bases, with 14 bases sitting between them. The CDR3 is 15 residues long. Written as DNA, the CDR3 is TGTGCCAGTAACGGAGATTTGACGAACACCGGGGAGCTGTTTTTT. Translating it yields CASNGDLTNTGELFF.

The V and J genes are TRBV30 and TRBJ2-7, with 8 positions matching TRBD1. V lost 5 bases and J lost 3; bases outside the gene matches: 6. The V gene's germline CDR1 is GTSNPN and CDR2 SVGIG (reference sequence). The CDR3 covers 13 residues. In DNA form, the CDR3 reads TGTGCCTGGGTGGGCAGGGGGCACTACGAGCAGTACTTC. It translates to CAWVGRGHYEQYF. Together with reference TRBV30 and TRBJ2-7, the CDR3 gives the full variable domain: SQTIHQWPATLVQPVGSPLSLECTVEGTSNPNLYWYRQAAGRGLQLLFYSVGIGQISSEVPQNLSASRPQDRQFILSSKKLLLSDSGFYLCAWVGRGHYEQYFGPGTRLTVT.